This T cell receptor beta chain is drawn from a study of brain T cells in children with intractable seizures (TCRdb year 2021). In terms of the full investigation: Resected brain tissue from 50 to 55 pediatric epilepsy surgery cases was initially screened for immune gene transcripts with a NanoString immunology panel. Of the approximately twelve selected surgery cases, pre-surgery blood was also sequenced for eight, so four had brain tissue only. Here is what the overall study found, with its caveats: Viral specificity was inferred solely from CDR3 sequence similarity, and the HCMV serostatus of the patients was not known. Because sequencing depth was different between pre-surgery and post-surgery blood, clones absent from the pre-surgery sample may reflect undersampling.

TCR beta chain sequences were generated from genomic DNA using the immunoSEQ assay. On the study's bioinformatics: CDR3 sequences that did not begin with the conserved framework cysteine at position 104 were removed by hand. To get clonality, the normalized Shannon's Diversity Index was subtracted from one, giving values from 0 (maximal diversity) to 1 (oligoclonal). Chi-squared comparison-of-proportions tests were used to check whether the frequency of the same CDR3 differed between samples, for example brain versus blood. Public clonotypes were identified by searching immuneACCESS, and similarity to known antiviral clonotypes was assessed with the VDJdb browser. Imported from immuneACCESS, the table was reduced by TCRdb to in-frame sequences with V and J called. These copies leave out some clones; in studies compared against another copy, an unresolved V gene accounts for under half, and the cause of the remainder is not known. From that table come the V and J calls and clone size; the DNA was used to work out D and trimming. The sample contains about 340,000 clones, over 90% of them found a single time. The leading ten clones occupy 5% to 7% of the sample.

To note about this clone: Its antigen is still unknown. No per-base quality is available; no much larger clone lies one base away.

The time point label, read with the paper, signifies: blood from clinic visit 5 months post-surgery; TSC patient then seizure free. The surgery cases showing the highest brain T cell transcript signatures were chosen for TCR beta chain sequencing of brain tissue and, when available, of blood. Prior to surgery, the patients had been treated with at least one anti-epileptic drug. The TCR-sequenced patients were children whose drug-resistant epilepsy was caused by tuberous sclerosis complex, focal cortical dysplasia, Rasmussen encephalitis or hemimegalencephaly. The Monarch genomic DNA purification kit was used to extract bulk genomic DNA from unsorted brain tissue and whole blood. The germline V end is reduced by 0 bases and the J end by 2 bases; junction bases left unmatched: 8. Reading from cysteine to phenylalanine, the CDR3 counts 18 amino acids. Here the CDR3 DNA is all that survives: 54 bases in frame from base 1. Reading the germline V gene gives CDR1 LGHNA and CDR2 YNFKEQ.

The sequence is built from TRBV4-2 and TRBJ2-3; 10 central bases correspond to TRBD2. Source: peripheral blood, taken more than 4 months after surgery. The receptor's source is a boy less than two years old with tuberous sclerosis and intractable seizures. This receptor has the CDR3 CASSQERERGGSTDTQYF. The nucleotide sequence reads as follows: TGTGCCAGCAGCCAAGAGAGAGAGCGGGGGGGTTCCACAGATACGCAGTATTTT.